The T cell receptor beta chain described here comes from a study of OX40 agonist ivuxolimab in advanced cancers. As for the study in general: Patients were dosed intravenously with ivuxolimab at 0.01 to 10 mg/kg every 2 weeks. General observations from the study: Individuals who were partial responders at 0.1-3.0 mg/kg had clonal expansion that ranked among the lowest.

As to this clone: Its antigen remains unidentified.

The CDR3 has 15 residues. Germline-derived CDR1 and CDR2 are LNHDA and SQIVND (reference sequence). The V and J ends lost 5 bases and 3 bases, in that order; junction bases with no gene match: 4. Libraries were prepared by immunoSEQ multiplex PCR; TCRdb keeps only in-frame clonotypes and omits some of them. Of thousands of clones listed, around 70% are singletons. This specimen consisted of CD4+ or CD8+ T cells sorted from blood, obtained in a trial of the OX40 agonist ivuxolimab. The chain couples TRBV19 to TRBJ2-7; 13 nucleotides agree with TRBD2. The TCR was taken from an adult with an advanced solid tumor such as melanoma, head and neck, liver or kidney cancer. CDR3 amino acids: CASSAGTSGVYEQYF. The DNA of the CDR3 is TGTGCCAGTAGTGCGGGGACTAGCGGGGTCTACGAGCAGTACTTC.